What follows is one TCR beta chain and its context. This entry belongs to a study of blood T cell repertoires in COVID-19. Study-level information: T cells, B-cell-depleted T cells, or PBMCs provided the cDNA or gDNA that served as material.

Methods used by the authors: Amplification from reference gene primers served as the basis for estimated nucleated cell counts. The table came from immunoSEQ multiplex PCR; TCRdb's copy has only in-frame clones and leaves some out. V, J and clone size are those of that table, while D and trimming were read from the DNA. This table holds about 230,000 clones, roughly 80% found once. Sequenced material: peripheral blood. The TCR sequence derives from a woman aged 45-59 years with acute or convalescent COVID-19.

CDR3 loop: CASSFGSGRGFQEAFF. CDR3 nucleotides: TGTGCCAGCAGTTTCGGATCGGGAAGGGGGTTTCAAGAAGCTTTCTTT. The chain recombines TRBV28 with TRBJ1-1; possible D gene TRBD1, 6 bases. Trimming took 3 bases from V and 8 from J, leaving 22 bases between them. Germline lookup yields CDR1 MDHEN and CDR2 SYDVKM. There are 16 residues in the CDR3.